The text below deals with one T cell receptor (beta chain). Its antigen target is currently unknown. Relative to the germline gene, one junction end is altered; a read error may explain this. The roughly 39 donors, aged about 6 to 95 years, were systemically healthy Caucasian individuals from Russia. Ten milliliters of peripheral blood were drawn from each donor into EDTA-treated Vacutainer tubes. Ficoll-Paque density-gradient centrifugation was used to isolate PBMCs, with at least 6.5 million per sample. Total RNA was extracted from PBMCs with Trizol reagent, with at least 6 micrograms obtained per sample. For every donor, an aliquot of PBMCs went through flow cytometry to measure the percentages of naive CD45RAhigh/CD27high T cells. The entry originates in a study of blood T cells in healthy people across ages (dated by TCRdb to the mid-2010s). Background for the entire study: In model experiments, template switching captured about one uniquely barcoded TCR beta cDNA molecule for every two T cells. To track age-related changes in TCR beta repertoire diversity, the study relied on deep sequencing normalized with unique cDNA molecular identifiers. For two donors (one aged 18 to 29 and one aged 80 or older), the study analyzed two additional independent replicas of 1 million unique cDNA reads from the same blood draw. Donors were grouped into four age groups: young (average approximately 16 years), middle-aged (about 38), aged (approximately 58) and long-lived (roughly 80). To avoid experimental bias, donors of different ages were spread randomly across the sequencing lanes.

The CDR1 and CDR2 encoded by the germline V gene (reference sequence) are LNHNV and YYDKDF. Reading from cysteine to phenylalanine, the CDR3 counts 20 amino acids. The only DNA kept is the CDR3, 60 bases in frame from the first base. Findings and caveats that apply to the study as a whole: Compared with the aged group, the long-lived group had more naive CD4+ T cells, fewer expanded clones and increased TCR diversity, a pattern suggesting age selection. As age increased, observed TCR beta diversity per million T cells dropped in a roughly linear way, and a significant reduction was already evident by age 40. Observed TCR beta diversity correlated strongly with the percentage of naive T cells measured by flow cytometry. Because the CMV infection status of the donors was unknown, age-related changes in expanded clonotypes may potentially have been confounded. Total diversity estimates from one million sequenced T cells were considered lower bounds and underestimates. Since profiling was done on bulk unsorted PBMCs, naive and antigen-experienced compartments could not be conclusively compared.

The library was prepared using 5' RACE. Data came from an Illumina HiSeq 2500. A second roughly 6 to 11 cycle PCR used a sample-barcoded 5' primer and a J-beta primer mix. A template-switch 5' adaptor carrying 12 random nucleotides introduced a unique molecular identifier onto each TCR beta cDNA molecule. Each sample yielded at least 3 million CDR3-containing paired-end reads. All of the RNA was converted into first-strand cDNA using the Mint cDNA synthesis kit, with a TRBC-specific oligonucleotide serving as the primer. Following uracil-DNA glycosylase treatment, a first 18-cycle PCR with universal primers M1SS and BC2_uni_R was performed on all cDNA. Per the original workflow: Normalization of each sample was performed by random selection of 1 million high-quality reads, each carrying a distinct molecular identifier. Instead of being binned into consensus sequences, reads with shared molecular identifiers were discarded. MiTCR, set to a Q25 quality threshold and the strictest error-elimination algorithm, was used for CDR3 identification, clonotype clustering and error correction. A nonparametric unseen species model using Euler transformation provided a lower-bound estimate of total TCR beta diversity. TCRdb reprocessed the public reads (quality trimming at Q25 with fastp, clone calling with MiXCR) and kept in-frame beta chains. CDR3 protein sequences are deduplicated, and each keeps its most common genes and DNA. The V and J calls shown here were made by TCRdb, not taken from the authors' results. The sample data list fewer than 800,000 distinct CDR3 sequences, and over 20% of these were observed just once. Around 3.4% of the sample rests with the top ten.

The chain links TRBV15 with TRBJ1-3, with the D segment identity uncertain. The receptor's source is a man between 65 and 85 years old in good health. Sequenced input: blood. CDR3 loop: CATSRDRARVSKGSGNTVYF. At the DNA level, the sequence is TGTGCCACCAGCAGGGATAGGGCACGGGTCTCCAAAGGGTCTGGAAACACCGTATATTTT.